This TCR beta chain emerged from a study of T cells in Graves' hyperthyroidism and ophthalmopathy. Whole-study context: Before treatment of any kind, peripheral blood was taken at initial diagnosis.

General study points: A model of 13 V-J features distinguished ophthalmopathy from stable hyperthyroidism.

Researchers amplified the TCR beta CDR3 regions from RNA transcripts. RT-PCR in the first round (using the HTBI primer set) targeted the TCR CDR3. In TCRdb, the multiplex PCR reads were re-called with MiXCR into one record per CDR3 protein. This sample has hundreds of thousands of distinct CDR3 sequences, with around a sixth found just once. Germline V gives CDR1 MDHEN, CDR2 SYDVKM. V trimming: 6 bases; J trimming: 1 base; junction bases outside the gene matches: 6. The CDR3 runs to 15 residues. For the diagnoses, clinical symptoms, serum thyroxine and TRAb, thyroid ultrasound and orbital computed tomography were used. Using approximately 10 ml of fresh peripheral blood, PBMCs were prepared. Of note for this clonotype: The antigen is not known.

This TCR came from a woman aged 45-65 years with Graves' hyperthyroidism that later progressed to Graves' ophthalmopathy. This chain links TRBV28 with TRBJ2-3, with 8 bases matching TRBD1. Sequenced input: blood. The CDR3, as DNA: TGTGCCAGCAGCAGACAGGGGTGGGGCACAGATACGCAGTATTTT. The encoded protein is CASSRQGWGTDTQYF. The variable domain in full, with the rest retrieved from reference TRBV28 and TRBJ2-3, is DVKVTQSSRYLVKRTGEKVFLECVQDMDHENMFWYRQDPGLGLRLIYFSYDVKMKEKGDIPEGYSVSREKKERFSLILESASTNQTSMYLCASSRQGWGTDTQYFGPGTRLTVL.